The 29 T cell receptor beta chains below all came from one sample that was sequenced in a study of blood T cell repertoires in COVID-19. TCRdb's table, derived via immunoSEQ multiplex PCR, lists solely in-frame clones and lacks some. The sample yields some 76,000 clones, 80% to 90% seen once. The sample consisted of peripheral blood. The receptors here all came from a man aged 60-69 years with acute or convalescent COVID-19.

The rearrangement uses TRBV19 and TRBJ1-1, with no clear D. Germline values: CDR1 LNHDA, CDR2 SQIVND (reference sequence). V gave up 7 bases and J gave up 0 bases, with 12 bases separating them. The CDR3 is made up of 14 amino acids. This CDR3 is CASTLQPLNTEAFF. For the CDR3, the DNA is TGTGCCAGTACCTTACAGCCCCTGAACACTGAAGCTTTCTTT. Together with reference TRBV19 and TRBJ1-1, the CDR3 gives the full variable domain: DGGITQSPKYLFRKEGQNVTLSCEQNLNHDAMYWYRQDPGQGLRLIYYSQIVNDFQKGDIAEGYSVSREKKESFPLTVTSAQKNPTAFYLCASTLQPLNTEAFFGQGTRLTVV.

The chain recombines TRBV29-1 with TRBJ2-1; 12 nucleotides match TRBD2. The germline V gene encodes CDR1 SQVTM and CDR2 ANQGSEA. The CDR3 has 20 residues. After removal of 7 bases from V and 7 bases from J, the junction contained 26 bases not matched to a gene. DNA of the CDR3: TGCAGCGCAATGAATCTACAGGGGCCTGTTCTAGCGGGAGGGCCGAATGAGCAGTTCTTC. This encodes CSAMNLQGPVLAGGPNEQFF.

The genes are TRBV6-1 and TRBJ1-2; no reliable D call. The CDR3 loop spans 11 amino acids. Germline values: CDR1 MNHNS, CDR2 SASEGT. V lost 2 bases and J 7 bases, leaving 5 bases between the germline ends. CDR3 in amino acids: CASSELGGYTF. Written as DNA, the CDR3 is TGTGCCAGCAGTGAACTCGGTGGCTACACCTTC.

The chain has TRBV5-1 and TRBJ2-2; the D gene is possibly TRBD2 (6 bases). The V end was cut by 1 base, the J end by 6 bases, with 16 bases between. The CDR3 has 16 residues. The germline CDR1 and CDR2 sequences are SGHRS and YFSETQ. The CDR3 DNA sequence: TGCGCCAGCAGCTTGCAGGGCGGGACCGACGCCGGGGAGCTGTTTTTT. Its translation: CASSLQGGTDAGELFF.

This chain uses TRBV3-1 (or the pseudogene TRBV3-2) with TRBJ2-7; 11 nucleotides match TRBD2. Germline V gives CDR1 LGHDT, CDR2 YNNKEL (reference sequence). The CDR3 contains 15 residues. The junction had 8 bases not matched to a gene; V was cut back by 5 bases and J by 5 bases. CDR3 DNA sequence: TGTGCCAGCAGCGTTAGCGGGGGGGCCCAAAACGAGCAGTACTTC. Translating gives CASSVSGGAQNEQYF.

The chain uses TRBV5-1 and TRBJ2-3, with 10 nucleotides matching TRBD2. J lost 4 bases, V lost 1 base, and 12 bases had no gene match. Looked up from germline, CDR1 is SGHRS and CDR2 is YFSETQ. The CDR3 length is 18 residues. CDR3 region: CASSLPPRASGGSDTQYF. The CDR3 bases are TGCGCCAGCAGCTTGCCCCCTCGGGCTAGCGGGGGTTCAGATACGCAGTATTTT.

In regard to this clone: One junction end does not reproduce the germline sequence, and a read error may be involved. The rearrangement uses TRBV7-2 and TRBJ1-5; D is perhaps TRBD1 (5 bases). CDR3 size: 13 residues. Germline V lookup: CDR1 SGHTA, CDR2 FQGNSA. CDR3 loop: CASGLGPGQPQHF. The CDR3 region has the DNA TGTGCCAGCGGCTTGGGGCCGGGTCAGCCCCAGCATTTT.

The chain employs TRBV5-1 and TRBJ1-1; 9 bases are shared with TRBD1. V shed 0 bases, J shed 5 bases, and the junction held 5 bases outside the gene matches. This CDR3 is built from 15 residues. Germline CDR1 reads SGHRS; CDR2 reads YFSETQ. As DNA, the CDR3 is TGCGCCAGCAGCTTGGAACAGGGGGCGCAGACTGAAGCTTTCTTT. Its protein product is CASSLEQGAQTEAFF.

The chain links TRBV3-1 (or the pseudogene TRBV3-2) to TRBJ2-5; D call uncertain. CDR3 length: 13 amino acids. Per germline, CDR1 LGHDT and CDR2 YNNKEL (reference sequence). Deletions cut 1 base from V and 9 bases from J, with 12 bases between. The DNA for the CDR3 is TGTGCCAGCAGCCAAGTACTCCGGTCGGCCCAGTACTTC. This translates into CASSQVLRSAQYF.

The chain uses TRBV4-2 and TRBJ1-6; a weak D match, TRBD1 (6 bases). This CDR3 is 16 amino acids long. V shed 6 bases and J shed 8 bases, with 20 bases lying between them. From germline, CDR1 is LGHNA and CDR2 YNFKEQ. The CDR3 reads CASSPSWTVDDSPLHF. CDR3 in DNA: TGTGCCAGCAGTCCAAGTTGGACAGTCGACGATTCACCCCTCCACTTT.

Only one count was recorded for this clone. The V and J genes are TRBV24-1 and TRBJ1-5, with D possibly matching TRBD1 (6 bases). The CDR3 runs 14 residues. V was clipped by 1 base and J by 6 bases, with 9 bases between them. Germline loops: CDR1 KGHDR, CDR2 SFDVKD. Here the CDR3 reads CATSDFRGAQPQHF. CDR3 bases: TGTGCCACCAGTGATTTCAGGGGCGCTCAGCCCCAGCATTTT.

The chain links TRBV5-6 to TRBJ1-2; 7 bases fit TRBD1. CDR1 and CDR2 from the germline V gene are SGHDT and YYEEEE. This CDR3 contains 14 residues. Germline trimming cut 6 bases from V and 0 bases from J; bases unmatched to any gene: 5. CDR3 nucleotides: TGTGCCAGCACCATGACAGGGACTAACTATGGCTACACCTTC. This gives the protein CASTMTGTNYGYTF.

The chain is built from TRBV3-1 (or the pseudogene TRBV3-2) and TRBJ2-3; tentative D call: TRBD2 (6 bases). Trimming removed 1 base from V and 4 bases from J, with 12 bases in between. The germline CDR1 and CDR2 sequences are LGHDT and YNNKEL (reference sequence). This CDR3 comprises 15 residues. The CDR3 coding sequence is TGTGCCAGCAGCCAAGGGGCGGGGTTTCCAGATACGCAGTATTTT. Translation: CASSQGAGFPDTQYF.

The chain links TRBV5-1 to TRBJ2-1; the D is unclear. Trimming removed 0 bases from V and 5 bases from J, with 9 bases in between. CDR1 and CDR2 (germline): SGHRS, YFSETQ. This CDR3 region has 14 residues. The CDR3 DNA follows: TGCGCCAGCAGCTTGGAAACGCAGAACAATGAGCAGTTCTTC. As protein: CASSLETQNNEQFF.

This chain uses TRBV15 with TRBJ2-7; 10 bases fit TRBD1. V shed 3 bases, J shed 0 bases, and the junction held 2 bases outside the gene matches. From germline, CDR1 is LNHNV and CDR2 YYDKDF (reference sequence). The CDR3 sequence is 15 residues long. CDR3 residues: CATSSRDRGSYEQYF. The CDR3, as DNA: TGTGCCACCAGCAGCCGGGACAGGGGCTCCTACGAGCAGTACTTC.

This clone was seen more than once but under ten times. The chain recombines TRBV5-1 with TRBJ1-1; the D gene is possibly TRBD1 (5 bases). V lost 1 base and J lost 1, with 11 bases in between. The CDR3 loop spans 15 amino acids. Germline CDR1 SGHRS, CDR2 YFSETQ. CDR3 amino acids: CASSLWGTGNTEAFF. CDR3 sequence (DNA): TGCGCCAGCAGCTTGTGGGGCACGGGGAACACTGAAGCTTTCTTT.

The chain is built from TRBV5-1 and TRBJ1-2, with 9 bases lining up with TRBD1. The CDR3 totals 14 residues. With 1 base clipped from V and 4 bases from J, the junction kept 2 bases outside the gene matches. Germline V gene data show CDR1 as SGHRS and CDR2 as YFSETQ. In DNA, the CDR3 is TGCGCCAGCAGCTTGAGGACAGGGGCCTATGGCTACACCTTC. Translation gives CASSLRTGAYGYTF.

The chain is built from TRBV3-1 (or the pseudogene TRBV3-2) and TRBJ2-3, with 12 bases fitting TRBD2. The CDR3 consists of 16 residues. Germline CDR1 reads LGHDT; CDR2 reads YNNKEL (reference sequence). V lost 7 bases and J lost 0; bases outside the gene matches: 5. CDR3 amino acids: CASTLLAGGSTDTQYF. DNA of the CDR3: TGTGCCAGCACCTTACTAGCGGGGGGTAGCACAGATACGCAGTATTTT.

The V gene is TRBV5-1, the J gene TRBJ1-1; D not resolved. Germline CDR1 and CDR2: SGHRS and YFSETQ. V gave up 0 bases and J gave up 1 base, with 7 bases separating them. CDR3 size: 14 residues. The CDR3 sequence: CASSLASGNTEAFF. The CDR3 DNA sequence: TGCGCCAGCAGCTTGGCATCGGGGAACACTGAAGCTTTCTTT.

This chain connects TRBV9 to TRBJ2-3, with D tentatively TRBD1 (6 bases). This CDR3 has 18 residues. V lost 0 bases and J 1 base, leaving 18 bases between the germline ends. Germline V gene lookup returns CDR1 SGDLS and CDR2 YYNGEE. The CDR3 spells CASSVAIPQGTRTDTQYF. In DNA, the CDR3 is TGTGCCAGCAGCGTAGCTATCCCACAGGGTACCCGCACAGATACGCAGTATTTT.

This clone was observed once. V usage is TRBV28 and J usage is TRBJ2-7; 8 positions agree with TRBD1. Germline V gives CDR1 MDHEN, CDR2 SYDVKM. V dropped 10 bases and J dropped 6; count of bases not matched to a gene: 11. This CDR3 spans 13 amino acids. CDR3: CATTDRGTGEQYF. CDR3 bases: TGTGCCACCACCGACAGGGGAACAGGCGAGCAGTACTTC. Variable domain in full (rest from reference TRBV28 and TRBJ2-7): DVKVTQSSRYLVKRTGEKVFLECVQDMDHENMFWYRQDPGLGLRLIYFSYDVKMKEKGDIPEGYSVSREKKERFSLILESASTNQTSMYLCATTDRGTGEQYFGPGTRLTVT.

This clone was recorded once. The chain couples TRBV5-8 to TRBJ1-2; D is unclear. The CDR3 runs 14 residues. CDR1 SGHTS and CDR2 YDEGEE come from the germline V gene. The ends were cut back, 4 bases at V and 0 bases at J, with 10 bases in the middle. The CDR3 sequence: CASSQHTANYGYTF. CDR3 DNA: TGTGCCAGCAGCCAGCACACAGCTAACTATGGCTACACCTTC.

The chain recombines TRBV20-1 with TRBJ2-7, with TRBD1 identical over 8 bases. Trimming at V came to 3 bases and at J to 2 bases, leaving 6 bases not matched to a gene. The CDR3 covers 14 residues. The germline V gene has CDR1 DFQATT and CDR2 SNEGSKA (reference sequence). CDR3 DNA sequence: TGCAGTGCTAGTTCCGACAGGGGTACCTACGAGCAGTACTTC. This codes for CSASSDRGTYEQYF.

The CDR3 loop reads CASSLGPGGHQETQYF. DNA for the CDR3: TGCGCCAGCAGCTTGGGGCCGGGAGGACATCAAGAGACCCAGTACTTC. The V call is TRBV5-1, the J call TRBJ2-5, with 7 positions matching TRBD2. CDR1 and CDR2 from the germline V gene are SGHRS and YFSETQ. The CDR3 runs to 16 residues. V dropped 0 bases and J dropped 2; count of bases not matched to a gene: 7.

This sequence joins TRBV15 and TRBJ1-1; 8 positions match TRBD1. Per germline, CDR1 LNHNV and CDR2 YYDKDF (reference sequence). The CDR3 has 18 residues. V dropped 1 base and J dropped 1; count of bases not matched to a gene: 11. The CDR3 DNA sequence: TGTGCCACCAGCAGAGGATATTCAGGGGGCGGTTCGAACACTGAAGCTTTCTTT. Its protein product is CATSRGYSGGGSNTEAFF.

This chain joins TRBV7-2 and TRBJ2-2; 7 bases align to TRBD1. The V gene's germline CDR1 is SGHTA and CDR2 FQGNSA. This CDR3 is built from 15 residues. Trimming removed 5 bases from V and 3 bases from J; junction bases left unmatched: 6. In nucleotides, the CDR3 is TGTGCCAGCAGCACATCGGACAGGTACACCGGGGAGCTGTTTTTT. Protein: CASSTSDRYTGELFF.

This sequence joins TRBV6-5 and TRBJ1-2; D not certain. The CDR3 is 13 residues long. V was clipped by 7 bases and J by 0 bases, with 9 bases between them. Germline V gene data show CDR1 as MNHEY and CDR2 as SVGAGI. CDR3 in DNA: TGTGCCAGCATCCCCGGGTCTAACTATGGCTACACCTTC. Translated, it gives CASIPGSNYGYTF.

This rearrangement joins TRBV5-1 to TRBJ1-2; D is undetermined. Per the germline V gene, CDR1 is SGHRS and CDR2 is YFSETQ. CDR3 length: 14 amino acids. Trimming shortened V by 0 bases and J by 4 bases, and 10 bases separated the two germline ends. The CDR3 is CASSLVESIYGYTF. The CDR3 DNA follows: TGCGCCAGCAGCTTGGTAGAGTCCATCTATGGCTACACCTTC.

DNA of the CDR3: TGTGCCACCAGTGACCCTAACACGGGTGGCTACACCTTC. It yields the protein CATSDPNTGGYTF. The gene calls are TRBV24-1 and TRBJ1-2; D call uncertain. Germline V gene lookup returns CDR1 KGHDR and CDR2 SFDVKD. CDR3 length: 13 residues. V was trimmed by 4 bases and J by 7 bases, leaving 12 bases between them.